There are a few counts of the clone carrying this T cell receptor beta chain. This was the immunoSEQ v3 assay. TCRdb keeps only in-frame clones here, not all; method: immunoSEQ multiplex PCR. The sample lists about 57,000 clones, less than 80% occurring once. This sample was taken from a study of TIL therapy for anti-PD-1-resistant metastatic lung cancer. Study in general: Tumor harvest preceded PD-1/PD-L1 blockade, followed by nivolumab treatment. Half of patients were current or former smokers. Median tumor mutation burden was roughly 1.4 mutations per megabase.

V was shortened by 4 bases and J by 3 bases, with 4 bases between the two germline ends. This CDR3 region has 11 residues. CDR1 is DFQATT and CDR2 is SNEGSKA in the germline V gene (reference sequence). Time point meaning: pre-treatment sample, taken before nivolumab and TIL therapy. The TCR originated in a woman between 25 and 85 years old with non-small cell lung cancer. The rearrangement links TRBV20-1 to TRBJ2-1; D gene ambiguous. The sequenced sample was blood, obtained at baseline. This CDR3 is CSAKFYNEQFF. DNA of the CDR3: TGCAGTGCTAAGTTCTACAATGAGCAGTTCTTC.